This TCR beta chain appears in the sequencing data of a study of blood T cell repertoires in COVID-19 (dated by TCRdb to 2019 to 2021). In terms of the full investigation: Samples covering the acute and convalescent phases of COVID-19 were provided by collaborators in the United States, Italy and Spain. The prospective study material was composed of cDNA or gDNA derived from T cells, B-cell-depleted T cells, or PBMCs. Subjects who had been exposed to COVID-19, were actively infected with it, or had recovered from it provided the deeply sampled blood TCRbeta repertoires that made up the dataset. The repertoires were made available in a free public database intended to serve as a resource for research on the immune response to SARS-CoV-2. The samples were drawn from two sources: the first 160 participants of the ongoing ImmuneRACE study, and fewer than 1,500 subjects contributed by 6 global collaborators. The sample metadata nearly always contained a de-identified subject ID, COVID-19 status, age in years and sex. Where available, HLA class I and class II types were taken from metadata supplied by the sample provider and were not determined by assay-based typing. Overall study outcomes, separate from this receptor: How much clinical and demographic metadata was included differed by source and by participant, and the metadata was provided uncurated.

A remark on this clone: Its binding antigen is unknown. Base qualities are not provided; no much larger clone lies one nucleotide away.

TCRbeta CDR3 regions were amplified from genomic DNA using the immunoSEQ Assay, a bias-controlled multiplex PCR. The study's processing was this. The number of nucleated cells in each sample was estimated from the amplification of reference gene primers within the assay. Sequence reads were collapsed and filtered to measure the absolute abundance of every unique TCRbeta CDR3 rearrangement. Productive Simpson clonality was computed per sample as the square root of Simpson's diversity index over productive rearrangements. TCRdb carries this immuneACCESS record with in-frame sequences only. Its versions omit some clonotypes, under half of them owing to an unresolved V gene in the studies checked, with the rest unexplained. D and trimming come from the DNA, and the V and J calls and clone size come from that table. The sample data list 65,000 to 85,000 clones, and 85% to 90% of these were observed just once. Together, the top ten hold around 20% of the sample.

V gives up 0 bases and J gives up 4 bases, and the segment between their germline ends measures 9 bases. Per the germline V gene, SNHLY is the CDR1 and FYNNEI is the CDR2. Inclusive of the bounding cysteine and phenylalanine, the CDR3 is 14 residues long. The DNA shown is the 42-base CDR3, in frame from base 1. Collaborating institutions collected whole blood in K2EDTA tubes following their own protocols. Collaborator samples were shipped for TCRbeta analysis as frozen whole blood, isolated PBMCs, or DNA extracted from either sample type. The chain links TRBV2 with TRBJ1-1, with the D gene call left open. Sequences were obtained from peripheral blood. The receptor was isolated from a human donor in a cohort sampled during active COVID-19. The sequenced DNA: TGTGCCAGCAGTGAAGCGCTTGTGGCCACTGAAGCTTTCTTT. The resulting protein is CASSEALVATEAFF.